These T cell receptor beta chains were read from a single sample in a study of blood T cell repertoires in COVID-19. TCRdb's table, derived via immunoSEQ multiplex PCR, lists solely in-frame clones and lacks some. Of over 60,000 clones listed, 75% to 85% were seen once; the top ten hold roughly a tenth. What was sequenced was peripheral blood. The origin of the receptors is a man between 45 and 60 years old with COVID-19, enrolled during active disease. Both conserved end residues are part of each CDR3. Fields, in order: J gene, D gene, V gene, CDR3 protein. A D gene is named only where the DNA matches it firmly.

>TRBJ1-2|-|TRBV28
CASSRKRDHTF
>TRBJ2-2|-|TRBV10-1
CASSESMSGELFF
>TRBJ2-5|-|TRBV19
CATSSLSQETQYF
>TRBJ1-2|-|TRBV20-1
CSARGAEGYTF
>TRBJ1-1|TRBD1|TRBV6-2/TRBV6-3
CASSYRDRGSWSTEAFF
>TRBJ2-3|-|TRBV4-2
CASSQNRGSGAGGTQYF
>TRBJ1-1|TRBD1|TRBV5-6
CASSLLDRGETEAFF
>TRBJ1-1|-|TRBV19
CASSIGRANTEAFF
>TRBJ1-3|-|TRBV29-1
CSVDRGNTIYF
>TRBJ1-2|TRBD1|TRBV27
CASASPGTAMNYGYTF
>TRBJ2-5|-|TRBV30
CAWSRTHIRGQYF
>TRBJ1-4|TRBD1|TRBV28
CASSNPQGQGNEKLFF
>TRBJ2-3|TRBD2|TRBV6-1
CASSEVAGAIRDTQYF
>TRBJ1-6|-|TRBV7-2
CASSLVRQTNSPLHF
>TRBJ2-6|-|TRBV9
CASSPQGSGANVLTF
>TRBJ1-6|TRBD1|TRBV7-2
CASSYDRGNSPLHF